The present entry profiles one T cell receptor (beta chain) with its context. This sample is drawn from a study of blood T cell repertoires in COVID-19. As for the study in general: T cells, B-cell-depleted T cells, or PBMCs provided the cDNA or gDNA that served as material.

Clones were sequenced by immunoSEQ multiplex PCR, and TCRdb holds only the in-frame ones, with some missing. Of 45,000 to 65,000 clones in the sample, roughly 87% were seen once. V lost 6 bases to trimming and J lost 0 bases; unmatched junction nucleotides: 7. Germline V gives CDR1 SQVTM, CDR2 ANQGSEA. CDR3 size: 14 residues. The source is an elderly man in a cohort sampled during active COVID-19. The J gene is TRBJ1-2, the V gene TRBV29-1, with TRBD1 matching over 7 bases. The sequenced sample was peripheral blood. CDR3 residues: CSVGTASSNYGYTF. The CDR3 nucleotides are TGCAGCGTGGGGACAGCCTCTTCTAACTATGGCTACACCTTC.